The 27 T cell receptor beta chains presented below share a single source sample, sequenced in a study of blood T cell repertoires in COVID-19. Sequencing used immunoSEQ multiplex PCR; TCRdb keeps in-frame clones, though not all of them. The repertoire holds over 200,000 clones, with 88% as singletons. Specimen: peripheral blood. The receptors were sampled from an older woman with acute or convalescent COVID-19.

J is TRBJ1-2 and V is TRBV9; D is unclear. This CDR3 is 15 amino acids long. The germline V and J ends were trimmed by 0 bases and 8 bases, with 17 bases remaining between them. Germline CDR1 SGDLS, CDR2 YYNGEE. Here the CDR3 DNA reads TGTGCCAGCAGCGTAGTAACAGTCGCGCCACGAGGCTACACCTTC. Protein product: CASSVVTVAPRGYTF.

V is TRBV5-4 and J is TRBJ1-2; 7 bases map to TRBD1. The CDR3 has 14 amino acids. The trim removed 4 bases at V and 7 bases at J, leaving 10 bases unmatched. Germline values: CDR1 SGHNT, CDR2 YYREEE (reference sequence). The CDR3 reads CASSQIYRGGGYTF. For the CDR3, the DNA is TGTGCCAGCAGCCAAATTTACAGGGGTGGTGGCTACACCTTC.

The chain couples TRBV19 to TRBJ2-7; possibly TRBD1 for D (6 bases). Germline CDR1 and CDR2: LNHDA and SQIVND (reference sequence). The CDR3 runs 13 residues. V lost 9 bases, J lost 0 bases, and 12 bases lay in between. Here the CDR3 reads CASRDKFSYEQYF. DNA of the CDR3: TGTGCCAGCCGGGACAAGTTCTCCTACGAGCAGTACTTC.

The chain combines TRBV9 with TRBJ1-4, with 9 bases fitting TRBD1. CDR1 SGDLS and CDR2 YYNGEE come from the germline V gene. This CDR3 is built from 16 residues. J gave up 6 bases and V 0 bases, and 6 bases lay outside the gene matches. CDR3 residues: CASSVATGQGYEKLFF. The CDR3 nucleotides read TGTGCCAGCAGCGTAGCTACGGGACAGGGTTATGAAAAACTGTTTTTT.

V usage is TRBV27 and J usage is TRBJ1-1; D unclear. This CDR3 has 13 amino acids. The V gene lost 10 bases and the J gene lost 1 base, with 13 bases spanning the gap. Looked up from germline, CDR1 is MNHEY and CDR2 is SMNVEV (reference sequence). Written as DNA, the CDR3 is TGTGCCACCCGACGGACTCGGAACACTGAAGCTTTCTTT. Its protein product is CATRRTRNTEAFF.

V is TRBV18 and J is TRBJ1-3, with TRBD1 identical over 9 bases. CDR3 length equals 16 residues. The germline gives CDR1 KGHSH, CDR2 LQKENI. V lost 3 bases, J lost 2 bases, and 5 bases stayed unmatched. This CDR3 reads CASSPGGQGPGNTIYF. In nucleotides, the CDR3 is TGTGCCAGCTCACCCGGGGGACAGGGCCCTGGAAACACCATATATTTT.

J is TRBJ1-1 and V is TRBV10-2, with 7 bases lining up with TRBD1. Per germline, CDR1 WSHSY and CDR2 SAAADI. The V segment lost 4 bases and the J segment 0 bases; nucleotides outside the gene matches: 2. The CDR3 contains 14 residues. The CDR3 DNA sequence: TGCGCCAGCAGTGGGACAGGAATGAACACTGAAGCTTTCTTT. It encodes CASSGTGMNTEAFF.

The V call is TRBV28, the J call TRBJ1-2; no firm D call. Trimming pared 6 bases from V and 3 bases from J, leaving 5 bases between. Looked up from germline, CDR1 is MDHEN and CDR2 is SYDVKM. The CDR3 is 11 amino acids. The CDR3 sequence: CASRSDYGYTF. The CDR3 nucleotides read TGTGCCAGCAGATCGGACTATGGCTACACCTTC.

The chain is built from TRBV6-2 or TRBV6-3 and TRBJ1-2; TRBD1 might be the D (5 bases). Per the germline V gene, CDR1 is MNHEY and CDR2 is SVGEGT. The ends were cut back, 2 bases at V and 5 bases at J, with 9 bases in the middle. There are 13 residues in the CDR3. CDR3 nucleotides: TGTGCCAGCAGTTACCTGGCAGGGTATGGCTACACCTTC. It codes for CASSYLAGYGYTF.

The CDR3 reads CATSGTGKSEHF. The CDR3 nucleotides read TGTGCCACCTCCGGGACAGGGAAGAGTGAGCATTTT. The V call is TRBV2, the J call TRBJ1-5; 9 bases fit TRBD1. The CDR3 covers 12 residues. Germline V gives CDR1 SNHLY, CDR2 FYNNEI. V was clipped by 10 bases and J by 14 bases; unmatched bases: 12.

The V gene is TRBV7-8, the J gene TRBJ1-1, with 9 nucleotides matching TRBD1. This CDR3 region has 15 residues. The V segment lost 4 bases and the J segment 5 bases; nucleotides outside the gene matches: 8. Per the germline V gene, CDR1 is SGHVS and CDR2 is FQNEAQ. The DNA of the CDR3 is TGTGCCAGCAGCTGGTCCGGGACAGGGCGAACTGAAGCTTTCTTT. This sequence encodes CASSWSGTGRTEAFF.

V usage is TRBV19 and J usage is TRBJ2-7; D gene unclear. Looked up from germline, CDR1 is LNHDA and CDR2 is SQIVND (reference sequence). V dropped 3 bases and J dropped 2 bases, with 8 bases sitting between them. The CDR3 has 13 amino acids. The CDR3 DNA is TGTGCCAGTAGTATTAGCCAAACCTACGAGCAGTACTTC. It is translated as CASSISQTYEQYF.

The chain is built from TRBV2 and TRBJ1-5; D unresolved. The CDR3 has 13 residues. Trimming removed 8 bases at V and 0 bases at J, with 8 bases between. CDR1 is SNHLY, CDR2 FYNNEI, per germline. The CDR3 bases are TGTGCCAGCCGGTCTTATAGCAATCAGCCCCAGCATTTT. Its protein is CASRSYSNQPQHF.

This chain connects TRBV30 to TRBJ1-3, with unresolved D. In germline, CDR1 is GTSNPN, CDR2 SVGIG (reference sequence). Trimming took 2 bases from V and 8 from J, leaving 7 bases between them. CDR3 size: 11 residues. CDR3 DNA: TGTGCCTGGAGTAGTAGAGACACCATATATTTT. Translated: CAWSSRDTIYF.

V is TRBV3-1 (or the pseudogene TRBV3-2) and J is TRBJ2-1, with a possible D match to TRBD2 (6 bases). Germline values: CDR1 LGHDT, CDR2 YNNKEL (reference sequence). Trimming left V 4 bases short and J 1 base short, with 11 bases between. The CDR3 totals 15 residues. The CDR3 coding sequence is TGTGCCAGCAGCCGCTCTAGCGCTTCCTACAATGAGCAGTTCTTC. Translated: CASSRSSASYNEQFF.

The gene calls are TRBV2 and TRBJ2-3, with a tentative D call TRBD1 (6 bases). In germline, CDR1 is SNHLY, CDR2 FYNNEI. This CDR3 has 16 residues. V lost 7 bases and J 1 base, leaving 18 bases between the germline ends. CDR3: CASKRGGWTGTDTQYF. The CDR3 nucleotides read TGTGCCAGCAAGCGAGGGGGATGGACGGGCACAGATACGCAGTATTTT.

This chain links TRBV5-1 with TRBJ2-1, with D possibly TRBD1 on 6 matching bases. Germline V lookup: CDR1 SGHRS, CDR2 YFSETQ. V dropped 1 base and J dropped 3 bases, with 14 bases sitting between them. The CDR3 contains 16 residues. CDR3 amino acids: CASSLYSQGLYNEQFF. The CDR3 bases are TGCGCCAGCAGCTTGTATAGCCAGGGGCTCTACAATGAGCAGTTCTTC. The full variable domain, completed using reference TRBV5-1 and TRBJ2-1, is KAGVTQTPRYLIKTRGQQVTLSCSPISGHRSVSWYQQTPGQGLQFLFEYFSETQRNKGNFPGRFSGRQFSNSRSEMNVSTLELGDSALYLCASSLYSQGLYNEQFFGPGTRLTVL.

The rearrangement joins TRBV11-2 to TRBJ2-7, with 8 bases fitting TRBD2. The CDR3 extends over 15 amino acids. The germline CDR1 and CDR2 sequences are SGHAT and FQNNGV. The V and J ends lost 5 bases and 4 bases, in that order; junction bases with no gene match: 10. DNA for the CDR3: TGTGCCAGCAGCCTCAAGCCAGCGGGAGAATACGAGCAGTACTTC. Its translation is CASSLKPAGEYEQYF.

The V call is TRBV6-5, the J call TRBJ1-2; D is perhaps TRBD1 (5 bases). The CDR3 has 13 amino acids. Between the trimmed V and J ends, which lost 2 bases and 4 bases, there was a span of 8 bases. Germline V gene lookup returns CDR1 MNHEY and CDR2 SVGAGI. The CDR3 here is CASSYGGIYGYTF. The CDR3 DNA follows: TGTGCCAGCAGTTACGGGGGGATCTATGGCTACACCTTC.

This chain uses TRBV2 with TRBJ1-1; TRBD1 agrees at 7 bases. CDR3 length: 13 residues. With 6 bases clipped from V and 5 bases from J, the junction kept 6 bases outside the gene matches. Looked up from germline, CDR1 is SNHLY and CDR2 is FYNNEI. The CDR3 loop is CASRTPGGTEAFF. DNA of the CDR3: TGTGCCAGCAGGACTCCAGGGGGGACTGAAGCTTTCTTT.

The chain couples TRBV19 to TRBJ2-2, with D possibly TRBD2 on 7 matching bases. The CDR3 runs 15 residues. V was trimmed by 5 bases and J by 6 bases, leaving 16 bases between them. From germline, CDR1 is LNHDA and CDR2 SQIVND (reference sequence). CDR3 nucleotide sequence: TGTGCCAGTAGTTCGACAGGTGCGGGGGCCGGGGAGCTGTTTTTT. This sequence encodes CASSSTGAGAGELFF. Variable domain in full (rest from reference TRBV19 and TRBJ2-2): DGGITQSPKYLFRKEGQNVTLSCEQNLNHDAMYWYRQDPGQGLRLIYYSQIVNDFQKGDIAEGYSVSREKKESFPLTVTSAQKNPTAFYLCASSSTGAGAGELFFGEGSRLTVL.

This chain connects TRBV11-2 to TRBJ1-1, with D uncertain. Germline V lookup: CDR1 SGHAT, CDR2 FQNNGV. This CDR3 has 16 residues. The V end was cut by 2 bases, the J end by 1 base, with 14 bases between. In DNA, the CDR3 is TGTGCCAGCAGCTTATATGAGGAGCGAAAGAACACTGAAGCTTTCTTT. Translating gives CASSLYEERKNTEAFF.

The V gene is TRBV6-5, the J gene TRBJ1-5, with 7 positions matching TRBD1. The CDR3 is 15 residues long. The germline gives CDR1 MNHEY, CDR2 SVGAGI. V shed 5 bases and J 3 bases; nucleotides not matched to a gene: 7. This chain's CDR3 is CASSPDRALNQPQHF. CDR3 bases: TGTGCCAGCAGTCCCGACAGGGCCCTCAATCAGCCCCAGCATTTT.

As DNA, the CDR3 is TGTGCCAGTAGTATATTGGACAGACTAGCCAAAAACATTCAGTACTTC. Protein product: CASSILDRLAKNIQYF. The chain employs TRBV19 and TRBJ2-4, with a possible D match to TRBD1 (6 bases). V shed 2 bases and J shed 0 bases, with 11 bases lying between them. CDR1 and CDR2 (germline): LNHDA, SQIVND (reference sequence). The CDR3 runs 16 residues.

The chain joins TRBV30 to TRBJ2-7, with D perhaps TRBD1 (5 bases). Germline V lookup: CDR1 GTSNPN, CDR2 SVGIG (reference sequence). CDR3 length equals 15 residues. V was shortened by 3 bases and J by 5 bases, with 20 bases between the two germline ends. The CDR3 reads CAWSDVRGRFDEQYF. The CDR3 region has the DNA TGTGCCTGGAGCGATGTAAGGGGCAGGTTCGACGAGCAGTACTTC.

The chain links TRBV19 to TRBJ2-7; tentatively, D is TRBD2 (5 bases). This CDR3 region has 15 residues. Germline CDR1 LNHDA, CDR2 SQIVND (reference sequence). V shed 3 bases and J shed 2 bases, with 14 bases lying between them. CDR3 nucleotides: TGTGCCAGTAGTATGGGAGCCCGAGGGACCTACGAGCAGTACTTC. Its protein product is CASSMGARGTYEQYF.

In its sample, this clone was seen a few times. CDR3 coding DNA: TGTGCCAGCAGCTTAGGGAGCCCGACAGCCGGCTCTGGAAACACCATATATTTT. Its protein product is CASSLGSPTAGSGNTIYF. The chain combines TRBV7-2 with TRBJ1-3; D is possibly TRBD1 (5 bases). With 1 base removed from V and 0 bases from J, the gap between germline ends came to 16 bases. Germline assignment: CDR1 SGHTA and CDR2 FQGNSA. The CDR3 sequence is 18 residues long.